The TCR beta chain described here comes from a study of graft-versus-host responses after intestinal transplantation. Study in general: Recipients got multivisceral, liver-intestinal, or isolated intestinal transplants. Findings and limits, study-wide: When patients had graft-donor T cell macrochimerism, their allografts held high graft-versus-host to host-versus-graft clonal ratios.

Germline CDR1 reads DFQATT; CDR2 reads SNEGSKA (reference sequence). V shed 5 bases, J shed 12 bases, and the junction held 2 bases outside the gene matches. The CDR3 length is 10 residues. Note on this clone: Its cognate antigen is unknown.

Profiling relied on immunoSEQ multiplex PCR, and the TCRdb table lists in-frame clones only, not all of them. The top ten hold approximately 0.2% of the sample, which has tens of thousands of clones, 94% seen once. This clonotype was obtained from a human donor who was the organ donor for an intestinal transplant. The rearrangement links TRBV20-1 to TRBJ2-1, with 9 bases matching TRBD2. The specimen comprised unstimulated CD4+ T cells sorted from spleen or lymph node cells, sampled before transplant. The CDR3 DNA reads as TGCAGTGCTGTAGCGGGAGCGCAGTTCTTC. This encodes CSAVAGAQFF.